The clone carrying this TCR beta chain showed up just a few times. The CDR3 spans 17 residues. CDR1 is SGHRS and CDR2 is YFSETQ in the germline V gene. With 4 bases removed from V and 2 bases from J, the gap between germline ends came to 22 bases. The source of the sample is a study of patients and donors after allogeneic stem cell transplantation. MiXCR, run by TCRdb on the RT-PCR reads, gives a single entry per CDR3 protein. This repertoire shows roughly 180,000 distinct CDR3 sequences, 35% to 50% found once; its top ten account for 33%. Sequences were obtained from blood, either unsorted or a sorted T cell fraction (not recorded which). The gene calls are TRBV5-1 and TRBJ2-7; TRBD2 is a possible D gene (6 bases). The TCR comes from a human donor who was either an allogeneic HSCT recipient or a stem cell or donor lymphocyte infusion donor (not recorded which). It is not recorded whose cells these are; they may come from a transplant donor. Written as DNA, the CDR3 is TGCGCCAGCAGCCCACCGGACGTCTTTAGCGGTACCTACGAGCAGTACTTC. This codes for CASSPPDVFSGTYEQYF. Full variable domain (outside the CDR3, taken from reference TRBV5-1 and TRBJ2-7): KAGVTQTPRYLIKTRGQQVTLSCSPISGHRSVSWYQQTPGQGLQFLFEYFSETQRNKGNFPGRFSGRQFSNSRSEMNVSTLELGDSALYLCASSPPDVFSGTYEQYFGPGTRLTVT.